The next 20 T cell receptor beta chains were all read from a single sample in a study of identical twins. TCRdb re-called the 5' RACE reads with MiXCR, one entry per CDR3 protein. The data show some 690,000 distinct CDR3 sequences, about 20% seen once. The same data also contributed to another study, on T cells expressing NK-cell markers.

Sequences were obtained from PBMCs. The source of these receptors is a woman under 30 in good health.

V gene TRBV29-1 combines with J gene TRBJ2-3, with TRBD1 matching 7 bases. This CDR3 is built from 14 residues. In germline, CDR1 is SQVTM, CDR2 ANQGSEA. V was pared by 7 bases and J by 3 bases, with 10 bases of the junction left unmatched. CDR3 bases: TGCAGCGCCTTGACAGGGTTAATGACAGATACGCAGTATTTT. This codes for CSALTGLMTDTQYF.

This clonotype has only a few counts. This chain connects TRBV29-1 to TRBJ2-3; D is possibly TRBD1 or TRBD2 (6 bases each). Germline lookup yields CDR1 SQVTM and CDR2 ANQGSEA. CDR3 length: 10 amino acids. Here the CDR3 reads CTAGDSYQYF. In nucleotides, the CDR3 is TGCACTGCAGGGGACTCCTACCAGTATTTT.

The gene calls are TRBV12-3 or TRBV12-4 and TRBJ2-7; D could derive from TRBD1 or TRBD2 (5 bases each). Between the trimmed V and J ends, which lost 7 bases and 7 bases, there was a span of 20 bases. The CDR3 length is 14 residues. CDR3: CASTPGTVIGEQYF. The CDR3 DNA sequence: TGTGCCAGCACCCCAGGGACCGTTATTGGGGAGCAGTACTTC.

The table lists this clonotype with a few counts. V gene TRBV7-3 combines with J gene TRBJ2-7, with D possibly being TRBD1 or TRBD2 (5 bases each). CDR3 size: 15 residues. Trimming stripped 0 bases from V and 3 bases from J, with 12 bases between. Germline V gives CDR1 SGHTA, CDR2 FQGTGA. In DNA, the CDR3 is TGTGCCAGCAGCTTAACGGGACCGGGGTACTACGAGCAGTACTTC. It codes for CASSLTGPGYYEQYF.

V usage is TRBV7-9 and J usage is TRBJ2-3, with a possible D match to TRBD1 (6 bases). Germline V CDR1 and CDR2: SEHNR, FQNEAQ (reference sequence). This CDR3 spans 14 amino acids. V lost 2 bases, J lost 5 bases, and 11 bases lay in between. The CDR3 bases are TGTGCCAGCAGCTTACGCAGGGGTGGAGATACGCAGTATTTT. Its translation is CASSLRRGGDTQYF.

The chain links TRBV20-1 to TRBJ2-5, with 11 bases aligning to TRBD2. The CDR3 runs 13 residues. The germline gives CDR1 DFQATT, CDR2 SNEGSKA (reference sequence). Trimming removed 6 bases from V and 3 bases from J; junction bases left unmatched: 3. The CDR3 spells CSALAGGEETQYF. The CDR3 coding sequence is TGCAGTGCCCTAGCGGGGGGAGAAGAGACCCAGTACTTC.

V usage is TRBV10-2 and J usage is TRBJ2-7; 7 nucleotides match TRBD2. Unmatched junction bases numbered 8, after V lost 1 base and J lost 2 bases. Germline assignment: CDR1 WSHSY and CDR2 SAAADI. CDR3 size: 16 residues. Here the CDR3 DNA reads TGCGCCAGCAGTGAGTTTACCGGGGGGAACGCCTACGAGCAGTACTTC. Translating gives CASSEFTGGNAYEQYF.

This clonotype was seen a few times. The V gene is TRBV6-5, the J gene TRBJ1-1; D unresolved. The CDR3 length is 14 residues. The germline gives CDR1 MNHEY, CDR2 SVGAGI. The V end lost 4 bases, the J end lost 5 bases, and 14 bases lay between the germline ends. CDR3 nucleotides: TGTGCCAGCAGTTCCCACCAGCGGGAAACTGAAGCTTTCTTT. Translated: CASSSHQRETEAFF.

The rearrangement joins TRBV29-1 to TRBJ2-2, with a possible D match to TRBD2 (5 bases). The CDR3 consists of 16 residues. V was cut by 1 base and J by 3 bases, with 15 bases left in between. Germline assignment: CDR1 SQVTM and CDR2 ANQGSEA. CDR3 in amino acids: CSVEVWGSDYTGELFF. The CDR3 nucleotides are TGCAGCGTTGAAGTTTGGGGTAGCGATTACACCGGGGAGCTGTTTTTT.

This sequence joins TRBV9 and TRBJ1-1, with D unclear. CDR3 size: 14 residues. V gave up 0 bases and J gave up 1 base, with 7 bases separating them. CDR1 SGDLS and CDR2 YYNGEE come from the germline V gene. The CDR3 DNA reads as TGTGCCAGCAGCGTAGACAGCCAGAACACTGAAGCTTTCTTT. It specifies CASSVDSQNTEAFF.

This rearrangement joins TRBV12-3 or TRBV12-4 to TRBJ2-1; D possibly corresponds to TRBD2 (6 bases). Trimming took off 5 bases at V and 0 bases at J, with 17 bases between the two ends. The CDR3 loop spans 17 amino acids. The CDR3 coding sequence is TGTGCCAGCAGTCCCCGCGGAGGGCTTAGCTCCTACAATGAGCAGTTCTTC. This sequence encodes CASSPRGGLSSYNEQFF.

This clonotype occurred a few times. This rearrangement joins TRBV6-5 to TRBJ2-7; D not resolved. Germline CDR1 MNHEY, CDR2 SVGAGI. The CDR3 length is 14 residues. V gave up 3 bases and J gave up 0 bases, with 9 bases separating them. CDR3 residues: CASSYGVSSYEQYF. As DNA, the CDR3 is TGTGCCAGCAGTTATGGGGTTTCCTCCTACGAGCAGTACTTC.

V gene TRBV19 combines with J gene TRBJ2-7, with D perhaps assigned TRBD1 or TRBD2 (6 bases each). Trimming shortened V by 9 bases and J by 5 bases, and 17 bases separated the two germline ends. Germline V gene data show CDR1 as LNHDA and CDR2 as SQIVND (reference sequence). CDR3 size: 13 residues. In DNA, the CDR3 is TGTGCCAGCCGCATCCCGGGGGCCGACGAGCAGTACTTC. It codes for CASRIPGADEQYF.

This clonotype was observed once. The chain has TRBV7-8 and TRBJ2-1, with TRBD1 identical over 7 bases. After removal of 5 bases from V and 0 bases from J, the junction contained 7 bases not matched to a gene. The CDR3 sequence is 16 residues long. The germline CDR1 and CDR2 sequences are SGHVS and FQNEAQ. CDR3 residues: CASSLLRDSSYNEQFF. CDR3 coding DNA: TGTGCCAGCAGCCTACTCCGGGACAGCTCCTACAATGAGCAGTTCTTC. Based on the CDR3 plus reference TRBV7-8 and TRBJ2-1, the full variable domain is GAGVSQSPRYKVAKRGQDVALRCDPISGHVSLFWYQQALGQGPEFLTYFQNEAQLDKSGLPSDRFFAERPEGSVSTLKIQRTQQEDSAVYLCASSLLRDSSYNEQFFGPGTRLTVL.

The chain links TRBV20-1 to TRBJ2-4; 7 bases match TRBD1. CDR3 size: 15 residues. V was pared by 5 bases and J by 6 bases, with 13 bases of the junction left unmatched. Germline V gene lookup returns CDR1 DFQATT and CDR2 SNEGSKA (reference sequence). The CDR3 loop reads CSAQSMDRRRNIQYF. The CDR3 DNA reads TGCAGTGCTCAATCGATGGACAGGAGGAGAAACATTCAGTACTTC.

The sample holds many counts of this clonotype. V gene TRBV4-2 combines with J gene TRBJ2-5, with 8 bases that match TRBD2. V was pared by 2 bases and J by 3 bases, with 8 bases of the junction left unmatched. This CDR3 is 16 amino acids long. Germline V gene data show CDR1 as LGHNA and CDR2 as YNFKEQ. The CDR3 sequence: CASSQTPKLAEETQYF. Here the CDR3 DNA reads TGTGCCAGCAGCCAAACACCAAAACTAGCGGAAGAGACCCAGTACTTC.

This clonotype has ten or more counts. This chain connects TRBV12-3 or TRBV12-4 to TRBJ2-1, with 7 nucleotides matching TRBD1. The CDR3 sequence is 11 residues long. J gave up 12 bases and V 7 bases, and 6 bases lay outside the gene matches. The CDR3 region is CASTIGQAQFF. CDR3 bases: TGTGCCAGCACGATAGGACAGGCGCAGTTCTTC.

V gene TRBV15 combines with J gene TRBJ1-1; no reliable D call. Trimming took off 1 base at V and 2 bases at J, with 11 bases between the two ends. Germline CDR1 and CDR2: LNHNV and YYDKDF (reference sequence). The CDR3 extends over 15 amino acids. CDR3 sequence: CATSRADGLNTEAFF. CDR3 DNA: TGTGCCACCAGCAGAGCTGACGGACTAAACACTGAAGCTTTCTTT.

This clonotype was seen a few times. V is TRBV7-2 and J is TRBJ2-1, with D possibly TRBD2 on 5 matching bases. With 5 bases removed from V and 4 bases from J, the gap between germline ends came to 12 bases. The V gene's germline CDR1 is SGHTA and CDR2 FQGNSA. The CDR3 has 14 residues. Written as DNA, the CDR3 is TGTGCCAGCAGCGGTCAGCGGATGTACAATGAGCAGTTCTTC. Protein: CASSGQRMYNEQFF. The full variable domain, completed using reference TRBV7-2 and TRBJ2-1, is GAGVSQSPSNKVTEKGKDVELRCDPISGHTALYWYRQSLGQGLEFLIYFQGNSAPDKSGLPSDRFSAERTGGSVSTLTIQRTQQEDSAVYLCASSGQRMYNEQFFGPGTRLTVL.

V gene TRBV10-3 combines with J gene TRBJ2-3; 8 bases fit TRBD1. Germline V gene sequence: CDR1 ENHRY, CDR2 SYGVKD. This CDR3 spans 15 amino acids. Trimming took 4 bases from V and 1 from J; bases not matched to a gene: 4. CDR3 coding DNA: TGTGCCATCAGTGCCCCGGGACAGGGCACAGATACGCAGTATTTT. Translated: CAISAPGQGTDTQYF.